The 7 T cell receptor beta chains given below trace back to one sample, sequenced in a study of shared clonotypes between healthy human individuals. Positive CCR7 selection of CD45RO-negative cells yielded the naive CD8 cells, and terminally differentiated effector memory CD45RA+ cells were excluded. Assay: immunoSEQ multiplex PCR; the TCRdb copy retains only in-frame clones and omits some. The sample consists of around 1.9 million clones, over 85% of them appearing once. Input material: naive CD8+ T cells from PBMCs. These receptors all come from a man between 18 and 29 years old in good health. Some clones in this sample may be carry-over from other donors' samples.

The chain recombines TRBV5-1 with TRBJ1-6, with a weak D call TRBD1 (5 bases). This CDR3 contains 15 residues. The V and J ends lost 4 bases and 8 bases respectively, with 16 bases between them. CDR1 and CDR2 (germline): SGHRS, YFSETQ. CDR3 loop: CASSPGGSRYSPLHF. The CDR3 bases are TGCGCCAGCAGCCCGGGGGGGAGCAGATATTCACCCCTCCACTTT.

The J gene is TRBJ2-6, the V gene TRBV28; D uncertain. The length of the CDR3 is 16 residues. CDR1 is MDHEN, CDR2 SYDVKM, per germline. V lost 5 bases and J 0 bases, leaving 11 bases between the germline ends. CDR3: CASSPDVYSGANVLTF. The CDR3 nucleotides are TGTGCCAGCAGTCCGGACGTTTACTCTGGGGCCAACGTCCTGACTTTC. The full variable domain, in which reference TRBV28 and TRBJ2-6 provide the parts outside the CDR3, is DVKVTQSSRYLVKRTGEKVFLECVQDMDHENMFWYRQDPGLGLRLIYFSYDVKMKEKGDIPEGYSVSREKKERFSLILESASTNQTSMYLCASSPDVYSGANVLTFGAGSRLTVL.

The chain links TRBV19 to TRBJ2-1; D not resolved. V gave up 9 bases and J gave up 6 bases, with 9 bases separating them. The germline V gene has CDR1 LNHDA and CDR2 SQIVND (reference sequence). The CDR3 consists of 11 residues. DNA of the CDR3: TGTGCCAGCTCTACCCCCAATGAGCAGTTCTTC. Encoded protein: CASSTPNEQFF.

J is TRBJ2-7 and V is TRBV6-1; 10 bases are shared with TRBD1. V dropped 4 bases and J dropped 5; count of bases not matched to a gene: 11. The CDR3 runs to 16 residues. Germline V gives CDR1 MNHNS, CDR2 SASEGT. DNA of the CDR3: TGTGCCAGCAGTGTCCTTAGGACAGGGGGACGGGACGAGCAGTACTTC. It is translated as CASSVLRTGGRDEQYF.

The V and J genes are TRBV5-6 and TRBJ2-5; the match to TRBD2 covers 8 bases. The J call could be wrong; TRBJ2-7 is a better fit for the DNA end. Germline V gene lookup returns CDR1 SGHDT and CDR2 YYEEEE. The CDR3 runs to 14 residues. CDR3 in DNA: TGTGCCAGCAGCTTCGGGACTAGCTCCTACGAGCAGTACTTC. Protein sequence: CASSFGTSSYEQYF.

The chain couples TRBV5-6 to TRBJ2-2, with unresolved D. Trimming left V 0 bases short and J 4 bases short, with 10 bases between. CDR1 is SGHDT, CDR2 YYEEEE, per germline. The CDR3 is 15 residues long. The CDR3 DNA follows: TGTGCCAGCAGCTTGGAATACATCGGCACCGGGGAGCTGTTTTTT. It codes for CASSLEYIGTGELFF.

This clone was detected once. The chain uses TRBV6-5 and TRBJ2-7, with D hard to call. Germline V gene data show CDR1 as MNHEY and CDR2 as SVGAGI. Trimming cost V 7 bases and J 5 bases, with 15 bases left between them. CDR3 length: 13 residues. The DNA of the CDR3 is TGTGCCAGCACTCTCGGGTCTGGAGACGAGCAGTACTTC. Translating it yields CASTLGSGDEQYF.